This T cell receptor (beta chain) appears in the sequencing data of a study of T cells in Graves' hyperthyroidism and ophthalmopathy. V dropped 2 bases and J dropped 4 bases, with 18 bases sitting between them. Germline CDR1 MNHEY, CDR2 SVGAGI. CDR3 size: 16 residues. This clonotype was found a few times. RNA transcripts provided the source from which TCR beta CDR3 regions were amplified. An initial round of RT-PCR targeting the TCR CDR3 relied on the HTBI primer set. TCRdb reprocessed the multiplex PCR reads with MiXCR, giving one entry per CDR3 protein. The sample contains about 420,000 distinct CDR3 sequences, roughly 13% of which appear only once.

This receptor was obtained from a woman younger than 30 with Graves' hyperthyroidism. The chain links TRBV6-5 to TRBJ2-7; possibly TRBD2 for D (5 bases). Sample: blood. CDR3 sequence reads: CASSYDLSGKTYEQYF. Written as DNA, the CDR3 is TGTGCCAGCAGTTACGATCTCTCGGGGAAAACGTACGAGCAGTACTTC.